These T cell receptor beta chains were read from a single sample in a study of control samples from healthy donors and cancer patients. The protocol was immunoSEQ multiplex PCR, while the TCRdb copy is restricted to in-frame clones and leaves out a portion. The data contain 100,000 to 150,000 clones, over 75% of them singletons. The material sequenced was blood. All receptors derive from a man aged 35-49 years in good health. The CDR3 runs from the conserved cysteine through the conserved F or W. Fields, in order: CDR3 length, D gene, V gene, clone size, J gene, CDR3 DNA, CDR3 protein. The D gene is left open where the match is weak. A row's size may be missing; if present it is once, few, many or a size class.

>14|NA|TRBV29-1|NA|TRBJ2-1
TGCAGCGTTGAAGATGGGTCAAAAGGGAATGAGCAGTTCTTC
CSVEDGSKGNEQFF
>13|NA|TRBV19|NA|TRBJ2-1
TGTGCCAGTAGTATTTCAGGGGAGAATGAGCAGTTCTTC
CASSISGENEQFF
>14|NA|TRBV6-5|few|TRBJ1-5
TGTGCCAGCAGTTACTACGGAGGCAATCAGCCCCAGCATTTT
CASSYYGGNQPQHF
>14|TRBD1|TRBV2|NA|TRBJ1-4
TGTGCCAGCACGGCAGGGGGCTTCAATGAAAAACTGTTTTTT
CASTAGGFNEKLFF
>17|TRBD2|TRBV7-2|NA|TRBJ2-5
TGTGCCAGCAGCTTAGTGGTGCTAGCGGGGGGGCCGGAGACCCAGTACTTC
CASSLVVLAGGPETQYF
>14|TRBD1|TRBV30|NA|TRBJ1-6
TGTGCCTGGAGTCTTACGACAGGGCACTCACCCCTCCACTTT
CAWSLTTGHSPLHF
>12|NA|TRBV11-3|NA|TRBJ2-1
TGTGCCAGCAGCTTAGATATCGGTGAGCAGTTCTTC
CASSLDIGEQFF
>16|NA|TRBV3-1/TRBV3-2|NA|TRBJ1-3
TGTGCCAGCAGTCAATTGGTCGGGGGCTTCGGGAACACCATATATTTT
CASSQLVGGFGNTIYF
>15|NA|TRBV18|NA|TRBJ1-2
TGTGCCAGCTCCACCACGGTTGGTCGAAGCTATGGCTACACCTTC
CASSTTVGRSYGYTF
>14|TRBD2|TRBV7-6|NA|TRBJ2-7
TGTGCCAGCAGCAGAAGCGGGGGGGTCTACGAGCAGTACTTC
CASSRSGGVYEQYF
>13|NA|TRBV6-4|NA|TRBJ1-1
TGTGCCAGAGGGGGGCGAGGGTTCACTGAAGCTTTCTTT
CARGGRGFTEAFF
>15|NA|TRBV4-3|NA|TRBJ2-7
TGCGCCAGCAGCCAAGATCAGCCGGGTCCCTACGAGCAGTACTTC
CASSQDQPGPYEQYF
>14|NA|TRBV6-6|NA|TRBJ1-2
TGTGCCAGCAGCCTCGACGGGGTTAATGATGGCTACACCTTC
CASSLDGVNDGYTF
>16|NA|TRBV2|NA|TRBJ1-2
TGTGCCAGCAGTGTTCTCGATCGGCCGGCTTCTCGTGGCTACACCTTC
CASSVLDRPASRGYTF
>15|TRBD1|TRBV4-3|NA|TRBJ1-1
TGCGCCAGCAGCCAGATCACAGGGGGGGACACTGAAGCTTTCTTT
CASSQITGGDTEAFF
>16|TRBD1|TRBV27|NA|TRBJ2-5
TGTGCCAGCAGGACAGGGTGGCAGGAATCCCAAGAGACCCAGTACTTC
CASRTGWQESQETQYF
>17|NA|TRBV4-3|NA|TRBJ2-7
TGCGCCAGCAGCCAAGTCGTGGCAGGGACGAGCTCCTACGAGCAGTACTTC
CASSQVVAGTSSYEQYF
>13|NA|TRBV3-1/TRBV3-2|NA|TRBJ2-5
TGTGCCAGCAGCCAAGGAGGGAAAGAGACCCAGTACTTC
CASSQGGKETQYF
>13|NA|TRBV3-1/TRBV3-2|NA|TRBJ1-1
TGTGCCAGCAGCCAAGGGGGGAACACTGAAGCTTTCTTT
CASSQGGNTEAFF
>14|NA|TRBV5-1|once|TRBJ2-7
TGCGCCAGCAGCTTTGACGGGACACTCTACGAGCAGTACTTC
CASSFDGTLYEQYF
>16|NA|TRBV15|once|TRBJ1-5
TGTGCCACCAGCAGAGGAGGGGGGGCCGGATTCCAGCCCCAGCATTTT
CATSRGGGAGFQPQHF
>18|NA|TRBV18|once|TRBJ1-6
TGTGCCAGCTCACCAATCGCACGGGGACCTGGGGCGAATTCACCCCTCCACTTT
CASSPIARGPGANSPLHF